Shown below are 3 T cell receptor beta chains from a single sample sequenced in a study of shared clonotypes between healthy human individuals. The repertoire was sequenced with immunoSEQ multiplex PCR; TCRdb's copy has only in-frame clones and lacks some. The sample contains about 95,000 clones, less than 80% of which appear only once. The sequenced sample was memory CD8+ T cells sorted from blood. The subset was: CD45RO+ cells pooled with CCR7-negative TemRA cells. The receptors originated from a man younger than 45 in good health.

In its sample, this clone was seen a few times. The chain couples TRBV6-1 to TRBJ1-2; a weak D match, TRBD1 (6 bases). Germline-derived CDR1 and CDR2 are MNHNS and SASEGT. V lost 8 bases and J 0 bases, leaving 13 bases between the germline ends. CDR3 length: 14 amino acids. The CDR3 spells CASEMDRPNYGYTF. The CDR3 DNA reads as TGTGCCAGCGAGATGGACAGACCTAACTATGGCTACACCTTC.

This chain connects TRBV9 to TRBJ2-3; 7 nucleotides match TRBD1. Germline assignment: CDR1 SGDLS and CDR2 YYNGEE. Unmatched junction bases numbered 6, after V lost 0 bases and J lost 2 bases. This CDR3 has 16 amino acids. The CDR3 nucleotides read TGTGCCAGCAGCGTAGAGGCAGGGACAGTCACAGATACGCAGTATTTT. This gives the protein CASSVEAGTVTDTQYF.

This chain connects TRBV5-1 to TRBJ2-7; possible D gene TRBD1, 6 bases. The CDR3 covers 14 residues. Trimming removed 4 bases at V and 5 bases at J, with 16 bases between. Germline V gives CDR1 SGHRS, CDR2 YFSETQ. The CDR3 coding sequence is TGCGCCAGCAGCCCAACCCCGGGACACCACGAGCAGTACTTC. Translated: CASSPTPGHHEQYF.